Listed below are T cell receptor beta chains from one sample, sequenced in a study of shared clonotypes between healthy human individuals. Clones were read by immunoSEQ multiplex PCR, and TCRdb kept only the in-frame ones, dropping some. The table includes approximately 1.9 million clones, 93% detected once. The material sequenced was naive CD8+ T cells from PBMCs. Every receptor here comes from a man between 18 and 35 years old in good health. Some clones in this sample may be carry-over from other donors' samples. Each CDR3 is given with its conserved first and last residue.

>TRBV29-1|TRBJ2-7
CSALAGTSSYEQYF
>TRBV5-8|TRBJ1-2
CAGPGIGYTF
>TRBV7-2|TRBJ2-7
CASSGRPGGEQYF
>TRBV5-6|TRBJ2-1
CASSDRGTYNEQFF
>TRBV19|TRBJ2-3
CATRSDTDTQYF
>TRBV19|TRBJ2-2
CASSIGGTGELFF
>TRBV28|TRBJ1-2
CASSRRTVGYTF
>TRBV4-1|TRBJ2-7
CASSHIGLTGDPYEQYF
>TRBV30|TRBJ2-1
CAWSALAGVANEQFF
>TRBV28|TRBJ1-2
CASSLSGTGYGYTF
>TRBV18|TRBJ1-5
CASSPGASNQPQHF
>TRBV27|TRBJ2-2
CASSLTSGDAFTGELFF
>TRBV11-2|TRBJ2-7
CASSLIWAVRDFEQYF
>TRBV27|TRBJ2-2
CASSARSTGELFF
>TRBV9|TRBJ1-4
CASSVGTGNEKLFF
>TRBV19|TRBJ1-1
CASSLGVNTEAFF
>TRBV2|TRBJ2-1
CAGETSGSYLFF
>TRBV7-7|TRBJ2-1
CASSPEIETGSPYNEQFF
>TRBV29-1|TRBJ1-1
CSAETANTEAFF
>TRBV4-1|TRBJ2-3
CASSQDISGRGTDTQYF
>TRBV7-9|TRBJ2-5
CASSLRQGAQETQYF
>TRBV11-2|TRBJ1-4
CASSSGAEKLFF
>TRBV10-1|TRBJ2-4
CASSEGTANSDIQYF
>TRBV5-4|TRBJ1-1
CASSTTGQSNTEAFF
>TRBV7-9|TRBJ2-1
CASSSRPSANDEQFF
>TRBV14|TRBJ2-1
CASSQYRGRDEQFF
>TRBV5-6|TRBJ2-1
CASSTSGSAYNEQFF
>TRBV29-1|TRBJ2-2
CSVKTGAGELFF
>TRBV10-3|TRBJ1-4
CAISAFPGQEPEKLFF
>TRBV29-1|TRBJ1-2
CSVSPGQGNYGYTF
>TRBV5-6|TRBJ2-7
CASSWGMDGSYEQYF
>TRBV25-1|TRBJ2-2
CASSESWWQLNTGELFF
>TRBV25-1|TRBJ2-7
CASSGREGHLYEQYF
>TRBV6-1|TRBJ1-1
CASSPGQRNTEAFF
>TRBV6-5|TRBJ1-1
CASSYSGRDTEAFF
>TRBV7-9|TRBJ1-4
CASSRGQGALEKLFF
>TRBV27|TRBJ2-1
CASSLNGGSYNEQFF
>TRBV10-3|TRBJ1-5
CAISDAGRGQPQHF
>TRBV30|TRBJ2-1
CAWRGTGAASYNEQFF
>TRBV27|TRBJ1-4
CASSLGLKPNEKLFF
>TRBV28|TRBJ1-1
CASSRGRSTEAFF
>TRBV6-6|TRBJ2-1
CASSTWDEQFF
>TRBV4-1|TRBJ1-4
CASSQVGEGLYNEKLFF
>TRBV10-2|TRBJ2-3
CASMDPGTDTQYF
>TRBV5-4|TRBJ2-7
CASSPGLAGVYEQYF
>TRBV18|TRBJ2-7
CASSPGAGAYEQYF
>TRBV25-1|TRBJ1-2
CASSGPGQQFYGYTF
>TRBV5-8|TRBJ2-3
CASSLGTGPSADTQYF
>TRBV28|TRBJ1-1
CASSLHRGRTEAFF
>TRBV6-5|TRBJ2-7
CASSYSEASSYEQYF
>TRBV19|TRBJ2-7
CASSIRRAGGPSDYEQYF
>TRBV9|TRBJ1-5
CASSAGARPQHF
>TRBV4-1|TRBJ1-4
CASSQEIRDTFNEKLFF
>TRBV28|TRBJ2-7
CASSLRDRTYEQYF
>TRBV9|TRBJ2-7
CASSVGQGSEQYF
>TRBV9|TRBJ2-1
CASSPRTSGYNEQFF
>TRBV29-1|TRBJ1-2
CSVNSQGAYGYTF
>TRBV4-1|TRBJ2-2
CASSQDTPGFVGTGELFF